A selection of T cell receptor beta chains follows, all from one sample in a study of cytotoxic CD8 clonotypes in ibrutinib-treated CLL. TCRdb's copy holds only in-frame clones and misses some; the assay was immunoSEQ multiplex PCR. The table records about 160,000 clones, less than 85% of them present only once. Sequencing used PBMCs, obtained after 24 months of ibrutinib treatment. These TCRs come from a human donor with chronic lymphocytic leukemia. The CDR3 runs from the conserved cysteine through the conserved F or W. The order of the fields is J gene, D gene, V gene, clone size, CDR3 length, CDR3 protein, CDR3 DNA. D genes are given only for firm matches. A row's size may be missing; if present it is once, few, many or a size class.

TRBJ1-6	TRBD1	TRBV13	NA	17	CASSSGQLSSYNSPLHF	TGTGCCAGCAGCTCGGGACAGCTTAGCTCCTATAATTCACCCCTCCACTTT
TRBJ1-1	NA	TRBV19	NA	15	CASIWAGLGNTEAFF	TGTGCCAGTATTTGGGCGGGCCTGGGGAACACTGAAGCTTTCTTT
TRBJ1-2	TRBD1	TRBV7-2	NA	15	CASSTARDSDYGYTF	TGTGCCAGCAGCACCGCCCGGGACAGCGACTATGGCTACACCTTC
TRBJ2-7	NA	TRBV11-1	NA	16	CASSLGVPSPSYEQYF	TGTGCCAGCAGCTTAGGGGTTCCTTCCCCCTCCTACGAGCAGTACTTC
TRBJ2-3	NA	TRBV5-1	NA	14	CASRALEYTDTQYF	TGCGCCAGCAGGGCCTTGGAATACACAGATACGCAGTATTTT
TRBJ1-2	NA	TRBV7-6	NA	14	CASSLGDSATGYTF	TGTGCCAGCAGCTTAGGAGACAGCGCAACTGGCTACACCTTC
TRBJ1-5	NA	TRBV10-3	NA	13	CAIKGDQHQPQHF	TGTGCCATCAAGGGGGACCAGCATCAGCCCCAGCATTTT
TRBJ1-3	NA	TRBV5-1	NA	17	CASSSEWAGSSGNTIYF	TGCGCCAGCAGCTCCGAATGGGCGGGGAGCTCTGGAAACACCATATATTTT
TRBJ2-1	NA	TRBV9	NA	15	CASSVRDTANNEQFF	TGTGCCAGCAGCGTCCGGGACACGGCCAACAATGAGCAGTTCTTC
TRBJ1-1	NA	TRBV6-5	NA	14	CASCTPSRDTEAFF	TGTGCCAGCTGTACCCCATCCAGGGACACTGAAGCTTTCTTT
TRBJ2-7	TRBD2	TRBV6-1	once	13	CASSEAGVPEQYF	TGTGCCAGCAGTGAGGCGGGAGTACCCGAGCAGTACTTC
TRBJ2-1	NA	TRBV5-1	NA	12	CASSSPYNEQFF	TGCGCCAGCAGTAGCCCCTACAATGAGCAGTTCTTC
TRBJ2-3	NA	TRBV6-6	once	15	CASSYPGPGTDTQYF	TGTGCCAGCAGTTACCCCGGACCAGGCACAGATACGCAGTATTTT
TRBJ2-3	TRBD2	TRBV7-7	NA	15	CASSPLAGGSDTQYF	TGTGCTAGCAGCCCTCTGGCGGGAGGGTCAGATACGCAGTATTTT
TRBJ2-7	NA	TRBV7-8	NA	13	CASSWGREYEQYF	TGTGCCAGCAGCTGGGGTCGGGAATACGAGCAGTACTTC
TRBJ2-3	TRBD2	TRBV5-1	NA	15	CASQEGTSVADTQYF	TGCGCCAGCCAGGAGGGGACTAGCGTGGCGGATACGCAGTATTTT
TRBJ2-1	TRBD2	TRBV6-4	NA	14	CASSPTGTSGQQFF	TGTGCCAGCAGTCCCACCGGGACTAGCGGGCAGCAGTTCTTC
TRBJ2-2	NA	TRBV5-1	NA	14	CASSLAGGTGELFF	TGCGCCAGCAGCTTGGCCGGGGGCACCGGGGAGCTGTTTTTT
TRBJ1-4	NA	TRBV5-1	NA	15	CASSPTAATNEKLFF	TGCGCCAGCAGCCCCACCGCCGCAACTAATGAAAAACTGTTTTTT
TRBJ1-2	TRBD1	TRBV18	few	13	CASSRDRGYGYTF	TGTGCCAGCTCACGTGACAGGGGCTATGGCTACACCTTC
TRBJ1-3	TRBD1	TRBV10-3	NA	16	CATQNPGQGAGNTIYF	TGTGCCACCCAAAACCCGGGACAGGGTGCAGGAAACACCATATATTTT
TRBJ2-1	NA	TRBV7-6	few	15	CASSLPATQRNEQFF	TGTGCCAGCAGCTTACCGGCTACCCAGAGGAATGAGCAGTTCTTC
TRBJ1-1	NA	TRBV6-5	NA	15	CASSYFRERNTEAFF	TGTGCCAGCAGTTACTTCAGAGAAAGAAACACTGAAGCTTTCTTT
TRBJ1-4	TRBD1	TRBV10-2	NA	15	CASRGQIQPNEKLFF	TGCGCCAGTAGGGGGCAAATCCAACCTAATGAAAAACTGTTTTTT
TRBJ2-1	NA	TRBV7-9	NA	13	CASSIRENNEQFF	TGTGCCAGCAGCATTCGAGAGAACAATGAGCAGTTCTTC
TRBJ2-3	NA	TRBV7-9	once	16	CASSARTRTHTDTQYF	TGTGCCAGCAGCGCTCGTACTCGAACCCACACAGATACGCAGTATTTT
TRBJ2-7	NA	TRBV18	NA	15	CASSPLRAAPLEQYF	TGTGCCAGCTCACCACTCAGAGCGGCCCCCCTCGAGCAGTACTTC
TRBJ2-5	TRBD1	TRBV15	NA	17	CATSRELRDRAQETQYF	TGTGCCACCAGCAGGGAACTCCGGGACAGGGCTCAAGAGACCCAGTACTTC